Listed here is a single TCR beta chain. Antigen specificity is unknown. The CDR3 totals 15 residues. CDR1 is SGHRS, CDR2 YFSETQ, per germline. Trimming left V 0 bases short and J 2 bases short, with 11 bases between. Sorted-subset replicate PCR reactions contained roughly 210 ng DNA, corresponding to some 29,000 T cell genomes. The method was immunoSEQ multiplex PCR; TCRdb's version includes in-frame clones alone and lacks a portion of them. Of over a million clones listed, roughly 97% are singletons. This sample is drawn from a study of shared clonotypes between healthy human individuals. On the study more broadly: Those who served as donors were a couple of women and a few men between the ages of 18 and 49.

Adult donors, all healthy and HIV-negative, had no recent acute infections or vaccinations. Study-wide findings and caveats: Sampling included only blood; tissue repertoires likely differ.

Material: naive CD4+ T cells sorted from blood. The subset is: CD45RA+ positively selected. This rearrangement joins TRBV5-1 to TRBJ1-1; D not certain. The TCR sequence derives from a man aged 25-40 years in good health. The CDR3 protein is CASSLGHQINTEAFF. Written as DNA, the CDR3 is TGCGCCAGCAGCTTGGGACATCAGATAAACACTGAAGCTTTCTTT. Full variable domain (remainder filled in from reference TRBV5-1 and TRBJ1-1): KAGVTQTPRYLIKTRGQQVTLSCSPISGHRSVSWYQQTPGQGLQFLFEYFSETQRNKGNFPGRFSGRQFSNSRSEMNVSTLELGDSALYLCASSLGHQINTEAFFGQGTRLTVV.